What follows are 30 T cell receptor beta chains derived from one specimen sequenced in a study of neurological immune-mediated disorders. Time point defined: longitudinal time-point 3. Each CDR3 protein gets one entry after TCRdb re-called the 5' RACE reads with MiXCR. This table has 45,000 to 65,000 distinct CDR3 sequences, roughly 8.8% appearing once. Input material: PBMCs. The origin of the receptors is a woman between 40 and 55 years old in good health.

This clonotype was counted ten times or more. The rearrangement joins TRBV7-9 to TRBJ2-7, with TRBD2 matching 14 bases. This CDR3 is 18 amino acids long. Germline V gene sequence: CDR1 SEHNR, CDR2 FQNEAQ (reference sequence). The V and J ends lost 2 bases and 2 bases, in that order; junction bases with no gene match: 8. The CDR3 DNA reads as TGTGCCAGCAGCTTATATCGGACTAGCGGGGGGCCAACCTACGAGCAGTACTTC. It is translated as CASSLYRTSGGPTYEQYF.

This clonotype was found many times. The chain links TRBV4-3 to TRBJ2-7; 9 nucleotides align to TRBD2. Germline CDR1 and CDR2: LGHNA and YSLEER. V dropped 8 bases and J dropped 5; count of bases not matched to a gene: 10. CDR3 size: 14 residues. The CDR3 loop is CASGPSGTSHEQYF. CDR3 bases: TGCGCCAGCGGGCCTAGCGGGACTTCCCACGAGCAGTACTTC.

At least ten counts were recorded for this clonotype. J is TRBJ1-4 and V is TRBV15; perhaps TRBD1 as D (5 bases). The CDR3 runs 17 residues. V was shortened by 0 bases and J by 3 bases, with 14 bases between the two germline ends. Germline V gene data show CDR1 as LNHNV and CDR2 as YYDKDF (reference sequence). Here the CDR3 DNA reads TGTGCCACCAGCAGAGATCAGATGCAGGGTCCTAATGAAAAACTGTTTTTT. Amino acids: CATSRDQMQGPNEKLFF.

This clonotype has ten or more counts. The chain employs TRBV6-6 and TRBJ1-5; TRBD1 matches at 8 bases. Germline CDR1 and CDR2: MNHNY and SVGAGI (reference sequence). J lost 2 bases, V lost 2 bases, and 2 bases had no gene match. The CDR3 extends over 15 amino acids. The CDR3 spells CASSYAGGRNQPQHF. CDR3 DNA: TGTGCCAGCAGTTACGCAGGGGGCCGCAATCAGCCCCAGCATTTT.

The V call is TRBV5-1, the J call TRBJ2-5; 9 nucleotides line up with TRBD1. The CDR3 is made up of 14 amino acids. From germline, CDR1 is SGHRS and CDR2 YFSETQ. Losses at the gene ends were 6 bases for V and 2 bases for J; bases not matched to a gene: 5. In DNA form, the CDR3 reads TGCGCCAGCACCTTCGACAGGGGGCAAGAGACCCAGTACTTC. Protein sequence: CASTFDRGQETQYF.

The rearrangement links TRBV5-1 to TRBJ2-5, with 12 bases that match TRBD2. V lost 7 bases and J lost 2; bases outside the gene matches: 12. CDR3 length equals 17 residues. Germline CDR1 reads SGHRS; CDR2 reads YFSETQ. The CDR3 nucleotides read TGCGCCAGCGCCAAACTCCCGGGACTAGCGGGTCAAGAGACCCAGTACTTC. It translates to CASAKLPGLAGQETQYF.

At least ten counts were recorded for this clonotype. This chain connects TRBV27 to TRBJ2-5, with 9 bases that match TRBD2. Germline V gives CDR1 MNHEY, CDR2 SMNVEV (reference sequence). Trimming cost V 0 bases and J 4 bases; bases outside gene matches: 6. The CDR3 is made up of 16 amino acids. This chain's CDR3 is CASSLSSAGGGETQYF. DNA for the CDR3: TGTGCCAGCAGTTTATCGTCGGCGGGGGGGGGAGAGACCCAGTACTTC.

This clonotype was seen repeatedly, ten times or more. The rearrangement links TRBV6-5 to TRBJ2-2; D is possibly TRBD1 (5 bases). CDR1 is MNHEY and CDR2 is SVGAGI in the germline V gene. The length of the CDR3 is 14 residues. Trimming removed 6 bases from V and 4 bases from J, with 12 bases in between. The CDR3 bases are TGTGCCAGCAGATGGCAGGGCGTCACCGGGGAGCTGTTTTTT. It codes for CASRWQGVTGELFF.

This clonotype came up many times. J is TRBJ2-3 and V is TRBV9; either TRBD1 or TRBD2 may fit D (5 bases each). Trimming shortened V by 4 bases and J by 2 bases, and 11 bases separated the two germline ends. Germline CDR1 reads SGDLS; CDR2 reads YYNGEE. The CDR3 has 14 amino acids. In DNA form, the CDR3 reads TGTGCCAGCAGCCGAGGGGTGTTCACAGATACGCAGTATTTT. Encoded protein: CASSRGVFTDTQYF.

The chain has TRBV7-9 and TRBJ1-4; 7 bases are a match to TRBD1. Germline V gene sequence: CDR1 SEHNR, CDR2 FQNEAQ (reference sequence). CDR3 length: 15 amino acids. The J segment lost 8 bases and the V segment lost 5 bases, leaving 11 bases of the junction unmatched. This chain's CDR3 is CASSAWDRQGEKLFF. The CDR3 DNA follows: TGTGCCAGCAGCGCATGGGACAGACAAGGGGAAAAACTGTTTTTT.

V is TRBV6-1 and J is TRBJ2-7; no firm D call. Germline CDR1 and CDR2: MNHNS and SASEGT. The CDR3 covers 12 residues. The V end lost 7 bases, the J end lost 2 bases, and 9 bases lay between the germline ends. CDR3 in DNA: TGTGCCAGCAAAACGGTGACCTACGAGCAGTACTTC. Protein: CASKTVTYEQYF.

This clonotype was counted ten times or more. The junction departs from germline at one end; a sequencing error may be responsible. The J gene is TRBJ2-1, the V gene TRBV6-5; TRBD2 is a possible D gene (5 bases). The germline V gene encodes CDR1 MNHEY and CDR2 SVGAGI. The CDR3 spans 11 residues. CDR3 sequence reads: CASSYSGELIF. The CDR3 DNA follows: TGTGCCAGCAGTTACTCCGGGGAGCTGATCTTC.

This clonotype was seen many times. The chain has TRBV20-1 and TRBJ2-7; 8 bases map to TRBD1. The V gene end was trimmed by 3 bases and the J gene end by 4 bases; junction bases not matched to a gene: 14. Germline CDR1 is DFQATT and CDR2 is SNEGSKA (reference sequence). The CDR3 contains 16 residues. The CDR3 sequence is CSARLGAGTGSYEQYF. As DNA, the CDR3 is TGCAGTGCTAGGTTAGGGGCCGGGACAGGCTCATACGAGCAGTACTTC.

This clonotype came up many times. The chain has TRBV20-1 and TRBJ1-2; possibly TRBD1 for D (5 bases). The V gene's germline CDR1 is DFQATT and CDR2 SNEGSKA (reference sequence). This CDR3 comprises 14 residues. V lost 6 bases to trimming and J lost 4 bases, with 18 bases between them. The CDR3 sequence is CSAELGDLGYGYTF. CDR3 nucleotides: TGCAGTGCGGAGTTAGGGGACCTCGGCTATGGCTACACCTTC.

This rearrangement joins TRBV5-1 to TRBJ2-7; D is uncertain. The CDR3 extends over 13 amino acids. Per germline, CDR1 SGHRS and CDR2 YFSETQ. Trimming removed 4 bases from V and 3 bases from J, with 11 bases in between. The DNA for the CDR3 is TGCGCCAGCAGCGTGGTTGGTTTCTACGAGCAGTACTTC. Translating it yields CASSVVGFYEQYF.

Remarks on this clonotype: This may arise from a read error, as a much more abundant clone is one base away. The rearrangement joins TRBV5-1 to TRBJ1-1; D call uncertain. The CDR3 loop spans 16 amino acids. The germline V and J ends were trimmed by 4 bases and 0 bases, with 16 bases remaining between them. Per germline, CDR1 SGHRS and CDR2 YFSETQ. The CDR3, as DNA: TGCGCCAGCAGCCCCCCGAGACAAACTCTGAACACTGAAGCTTTCTTT. Translation: CASSPPRQTLNTEAFF.

This clonotype has a count of ten or more. This sequence joins TRBV21-1 and TRBJ2-4; the tabulated D call, TRBD2, remains unverified against the DNA. TRBV21-1 represents a pseudogene. The CDR3 length is 16 residues. The CDR3 sequence: CASSGRTSGRVVEQYF. The CDR3 DNA is TGTGCCAGCAGCGGCCGGACTAGCGGGAGAGTGGTGGAACAGTACTTC.

This clonotype was recorded many times. V usage is TRBV7-8 and J usage is TRBJ2-3; D possibly matches TRBD1 or TRBD2 (5 bases each). The CDR3 is made up of 15 amino acids. The germline CDR1 and CDR2 sequences are SGHVS and FQNEAQ. Trimming cost V 4 bases and J 6 bases, with 17 bases left between them. The chain's CDR3 is CASSSTGTQKDTQYF. CDR3 coding DNA: TGTGCCAGCAGCTCCACCGGGACCCAGAAGGATACGCAGTATTTT.

In this sample, this clonotype turned up many times. The genes are TRBV5-1 and TRBJ1-2; D is possibly TRBD1 (5 bases). Germline V gene data show CDR1 as SGHRS and CDR2 as YFSETQ. Trimming removed 0 bases at V and 5 bases at J, with 8 bases between. The CDR3 has 13 amino acids. CDR3 sequence: CASSLGGEYGYTF. In nucleotides, the CDR3 is TGCGCCAGCAGCTTGGGGGGCGAATATGGCTACACCTTC.

The sample holds many counts of this clonotype. The rearrangement links TRBV7-2 to TRBJ2-2, with 7 bases aligning to TRBD1. V shed 5 bases and J 7 bases; nucleotides not matched to a gene: 4. In germline, CDR1 is SGHTA, CDR2 FQGNSA. CDR3 length equals 13 residues. Here the CDR3 reads CASSPAGGGELFF. In nucleotides, the CDR3 is TGTGCCAGCAGCCCGGCAGGGGGCGGGGAGCTGTTTTTT. Drawing the rest from reference TRBV7-2 and TRBJ2-2, the complete variable domain is GAGVSQSPSNKVTEKGKDVELRCDPISGHTALYWYRQSLGQGLEFLIYFQGNSAPDKSGLPSDRFSAERTGGSVSTLTIQRTQQEDSAVYLCASSPAGGGELFFGEGSRLTVL.

This clonotype was picked up many times. Written as DNA, the CDR3 is TGCGCCAGCAGCCAAGATCGTTGGCGATTGAACACCGGGGAGCTGTTTTTT. It translates to CASSQDRWRLNTGELFF. This chain connects TRBV4-3 to TRBJ2-2, with D unresolved. This CDR3 is 17 amino acids long. In germline, CDR1 is LGHNA, CDR2 YSLEER. V was clipped by 0 bases and J by 1 base, with 12 bases between them.

This clonotype was seen ten or more times. The rearrangement joins TRBV7-2 to TRBJ1-2; no definite D call. The CDR3 totals 14 residues. V gave up 5 bases and J gave up 1 base, with 11 bases separating them. CDR1 is SGHTA and CDR2 is FQGNSA in the germline V gene. CDR3 nucleotides: TGTGCCAGCAGCGAGGCGGTCAGTAACTATGGCTACACCTTC. Protein product: CASSEAVSNYGYTF.

The rearrangement links TRBV20-1 to TRBJ2-1; 11 bases are shared with TRBD2. From germline, CDR1 is DFQATT and CDR2 SNEGSKA (reference sequence). Trimming removed 5 bases from V and 1 base from J; junction bases left unmatched: 13. The CDR3 runs 18 residues. The CDR3 region is CSAPPPGSGGGSYNEQFF. In DNA form, the CDR3 reads TGCAGTGCTCCCCCCCCAGGTAGCGGGGGGGGATCCTACAATGAGCAGTTCTTC.

This clonotype has at least ten counts. This chain connects TRBV6-2 or TRBV6-3 to TRBJ1-2; D is possibly TRBD1 (6 bases). The germline gives CDR1 MNHEY, CDR2 SVGEGT. CDR3 size: 14 residues. Between the trimmed V and J ends, which lost 0 bases and 7 bases, there was a span of 12 bases. CDR3 DNA: TGTGCCAGCAGTTACTCTACAGGGAGGAGTGGCTACACCTTC. Translation: CASSYSTGRSGYTF.

This clonotype was detected ten times or more. The V and J genes are TRBV25-1 and TRBJ1-2; D remains ambiguous. This CDR3 comprises 16 residues. Germline CDR1 and CDR2: MGHDK and SYGVNS. Trimming removed 0 bases at V and 7 bases at J, with 18 bases between. CDR3: CASSEYKISGKAGYTF. The CDR3 coding sequence is TGTGCCAGCAGTGAATATAAAATTTCGGGGAAGGCTGGCTACACCTTC.

This clonotype was seen a few times. This sequence joins TRBV12-3 or TRBV12-4 and TRBJ2-7; D perhaps matches TRBD2 (5 bases). Trimming shortened V by 3 bases and J by 6 bases, and 9 bases separated the two germline ends. The CDR3 consists of 12 residues. This CDR3 reads CASSLFRGEQYF. CDR3 DNA: TGTGCCAGCAGTTTGTTTCGGGGCGAGCAGTACTTC.

This chain links TRBV18 with TRBJ2-7, with TRBD1 matching 10 bases. This CDR3 comprises 15 residues. The trim removed 7 bases at V and 5 bases at J, leaving 11 bases unmatched. Germline values: CDR1 KGHSH, CDR2 LQKENI. DNA for the CDR3: TGTGCCAGCTTCAGGGACAGGGGTATATCCGACGAGCAGTACTTC. Its translation: CASFRDRGISDEQYF. The full variable domain, in which reference TRBV18 and TRBJ2-7 provide the parts outside the CDR3, is NAGVMQNPRHLVRRRGQEARLRCSPMKGHSHVYWYRQLPEEGLKFMVYLQKENIIDESGMPKERFSAEFPKEGPSILRIQQVVRGDSAAYFCASFRDRGISDEQYFGPGTRLTVT.

In its sample, this clonotype was seen many times. The J gene is TRBJ1-1, the V gene TRBV5-1; D remains ambiguous. The CDR3 contains 14 residues. Trimming took 2 bases from V and 0 from J, leaving 8 bases between them. CDR1 and CDR2 from the germline V gene are SGHRS and YFSETQ. CDR3 DNA sequence: TGCGCCAGCAGCTTAGCAGGTATGAACACTGAAGCTTTCTTT. Translating it yields CASSLAGMNTEAFF.

The chain combines TRBV19 with TRBJ1-1; D not certain. Trimming pared 1 base from V and 0 bases from J, leaving 18 bases between. Per germline, CDR1 LNHDA and CDR2 SQIVND (reference sequence). The CDR3 spans 18 residues. The CDR3 loop is CASSIGRWGGGMNTEAFF. In DNA form, the CDR3 reads TGTGCCAGTAGTATAGGGCGTTGGGGAGGAGGGATGAACACTGAAGCTTTCTTT.

This clonotype was detected ten times or more. This chain uses TRBV11-3 with TRBJ2-2; no definite D call. Trimming shortened V by 2 bases and J by 4 bases, and 5 bases separated the two germline ends. The germline V gene encodes CDR1 SGHNT and CDR2 YENEEA. This CDR3 is 13 amino acids long. In DNA, the CDR3 is TGTGCCAGCAGCTTATCCGGCACCGGGGAGCTGTTTTTT. This codes for CASSLSGTGELFF.